Listed below are T cell receptor beta chains from one sample, sequenced in a study of T-cell memory formation after mild COVID-19. In TCRdb, the 5' RACE reads were re-called with MiXCR into one record per CDR3 protein. The repertoire includes about half a million distinct CDR3 sequences, 15% to 20% of them detected once, and roughly 12% sits in the top ten. The specimen was PBMCs or a T cell subset sorted from them (not recorded which). These receptors were obtained from an adult woman who had mild COVID-19 (a few samples of this study predate the infection). Cell type and time point are not known. Both conserved end residues are part of each CDR3. The D gene is left open where the match is weak. Clone size is given for some rows only: seen once, a few or many times, or a class if the clone is expanded.

cdr3_length	clone_size	v_call	j_call	d_call	cdr3_aa	cdr3_nt
13	few	TRBV12-3/TRBV12-4	TRBJ2-7	NA	CASTGGGLGEQYF	TGTGCCAGCACAGGAGGGGGACTGGGCGAGCAGTACTTC
16	NA	TRBV6-5	TRBJ2-7	TRBD1	CASSQRPTGNHYEQYF	TGTGCCAGCAGCCAACGACCGACAGGGAACCACTACGAGCAGTACTTC
14	few	TRBV24-1	TRBJ1-5	NA	CATSDLQDEQPQHF	TGTGCCACCAGTGATTTGCAAGATGAGCAGCCCCAGCATTTT
13	NA	TRBV7-2	TRBJ2-1	NA	CASSLSQNNEQFF	TGTGCCAGCAGCTTATCCCAAAACAATGAGCAGTTCTTC
15	NA	TRBV7-2	TRBJ1-2	TRBD1	CASSLAGTGTYGYTF	TGTGCCAGCAGCTTAGCCGGGACAGGGACCTATGGCTACACCTTC
13	few	TRBV12-3/TRBV12-4	TRBJ1-2	NA	CASSFDSLYGYTF	TGTGCCAGCAGTTTCGACAGCCTCTATGGCTACACCTTC
18	NA	TRBV7-9	TRBJ2-3	TRBD2	CASSFTGLAGDSLDTQYF	TGTGCCAGCAGCTTTACCGGACTAGCGGGAGACAGCCTAGATACGCAGTATTTT
15	few	TRBV9	TRBJ1-3	TRBD1	CASSEQGVAGNTIYF	TGTGCCAGCAGCGAACAGGGGGTGGCTGGAAACACCATATATTTT
13	NA	TRBV27	TRBJ1-1	NA	CASGQLMNTEAFF	TGTGCCAGCGGACAGCTCATGAACACTGAAGCTTTCTTT
14	NA	TRBV10-3	TRBJ2-5	TRBD2	CAIRPGLAYETQYF	TGTGCCATCAGGCCGGGACTAGCCTACGAGACCCAGTACTTC
14	few	TRBV27	TRBJ1-1	TRBD1	CASSPATGGAEAFF	TGTGCCAGCTCGCCGGCGACAGGGGGAGCTGAAGCTTTCTTT
15	NA	TRBV4-3	TRBJ2-7	NA	CASSQDGGMSYEQYF	TGCGCCAGCAGCCAAGATGGCGGGATGAGCTACGAGCAGTACTTC
12	many	TRBV20-1	TRBJ2-5	TRBD1	CSVTGGRETQYF	TGCAGTGTCACAGGGGGCCGGGAGACCCAGTACTTC
16	few	TRBV7-2	TRBJ2-2	TRBD2	CASSRGLAGSTGELFF	TGTGCCAGCAGCCGGGGACTAGCGGGTTCCACCGGGGAGCTGTTTTTT
17	few	TRBV4-1	TRBJ2-3	TRBD2	CASSHPSGSSGTDTQYF	TGCGCCAGCAGTCATCCTAGCGGGAGCAGTGGCACAGATACGCAGTATTTT
16	few	TRBV3-1	TRBJ2-6	NA	CASSQALGGGANVLTF	TGTGCCAGCAGCCAAGCCCTGGGTGGTGGGGCCAACGTCCTGACTTTC
15	NA	TRBV5-1	TRBJ2-3	NA	CASSNDRVGTDTQYF	TGCGCCAGCAGCAATGACAGAGTTGGGACAGATACGCAGTATTTT
15	NA	TRBV12-3/TRBV12-4	TRBJ1-1	NA	CASLGNYDMNTEAFF	TGTGCCAGCCTAGGGAATTACGACATGAACACTGAAGCTTTCTTT
15	NA	TRBV20-1	TRBJ2-7	TRBD2	CSARTSGGLSYEQYF	TGCAGTGCCCGGACTAGCGGGGGGTTGTCCTACGAGCAGTACTTC
13	NA	TRBV18	TRBJ1-2	NA	CASSPPPRSGYTF	TGTGCCAGCTCACCTCCCCCAAGGAGTGGCTACACCTTC
14	NA	TRBV14	TRBJ2-7	NA	CASSQNPAVYEQYF	TGTGCCAGCAGCCAAAACCCCGCAGTCTACGAGCAGTACTTC